These T cell receptor beta chains were read from a single sample in a study of shared clonotypes between healthy human individuals. The method was immunoSEQ multiplex PCR; TCRdb's version includes in-frame clones alone and lacks a portion of them. The sample holds hundreds of thousands of clones, about 74% seen once. The sequenced sample consisted of memory CD4+ T cells sorted from blood. The origin of the receptors is a woman in her twenties or thirties in good health. The CDR3 runs from the conserved cysteine through the conserved F or W. The order of the fields is D gene, clone size, J gene, V gene, CDR3 DNA, CDR3 protein. D genes are given only for firm matches. Expanded clones get a size class; other rows say once, few or many, or leave the size out.

. | . | TRBJ1-1 | TRBV27 | TGTGCCAGCAGTTTCCTACCCGGGGCAGGGAACACTGAAGCTTTCTTT | CASSFLPGAGNTEAFF
TRBD1 | once | TRBJ2-1 | TRBV14 | TGTGCCAGCAGCCAAGAGGGGACAGGGATGCAGTTCTTC | CASSQEGTGMQFF
TRBD2 | . | TRBJ2-3 | TRBV5-7 | TGTGCCAGCAGCTTGGAGCGGGAGTCGACAGATACGCAGTATTTT | CASSLERESTDTQYF
TRBD2 | . | TRBJ2-7 | TRBV5-1 | TGCGCCAGCAGCCCGTCAGCGGGAGGGGGGTACGAGCAGTACTTC | CASSPSAGGGYEQYF
. | . | TRBJ2-1 | TRBV6-5 | TGTGCCAGCAGTGAAACGATGAACCACAATGAGCAGTTCTTC | CASSETMNHNEQFF
. | . | TRBJ2-5 | TRBV5-1 | TGCGCCAGCAGCTTATCCGGGCTTGGTTCTCGGCTCCAGGAGACCCAGTACTTC | CASSLSGLGSRLQETQYF
TRBD2 | . | TRBJ2-2 | TRBV7-2 | TGTGCCAGCAGCCGGCTAGCGGGAGATCCCACCGGGGAGCTGTTTTTT | CASSRLAGDPTGELFF
TRBD2 | many | TRBJ2-3 | TRBV28 | TGTGCCAGCAGTCCCCGGGGAGCGGGGCCTCTCATTTCGCAGTATTTT | CASSPRGAGPLISQYF
. | . | TRBJ2-5 | TRBV27 | TGTGCCAGCAGTATAAACAGGGAGGGGACCCAGTACTTC | CASSINREGTQYF
. | . | TRBJ2-4 | TRBV6-1 | TGTGCCAGCACTCCCCAGGGTTACAAAAACATTCAGTACTTC | CASTPQGYKNIQYF
. | once | TRBJ2-2 | TRBV28 | TGTGCCAGCAGTTCGACCGGGGAGCTGTTTTTT | CASSSTGELFF
TRBD2 | . | TRBJ2-3 | TRBV7-8 | TGTGCCAGCAGCTTATTAAGGACTAGCGGTGGTGATACGCAGTATTTT | CASSLLRTSGGDTQYF
. | . | TRBJ2-2 | TRBV2 | TGTGCCAGCTCAATGAACACCGGGGAGCTGTTTTTT | CASSMNTGELFF
. | few | TRBJ2-7 | TRBV18 | TGTGCCAGCTCACCTACATACTCAAATTACGAGCAGTACTTC | CASSPTYSNYEQYF
. | . | TRBJ1-1 | TRBV5-1 | TGCGCCAGCAGCTTGACGACCGCCAGTTGGAACACTGAAGCTTTCTTT | CASSLTTASWNTEAFF
TRBD2 | . | TRBJ2-7 | TRBV28 | TGTGCCAGCAGCCGACACTCTAGCGGGAGCTACGAGCAGTACTTC | CASSRHSSGSYEQYF
. | . | TRBJ1-4 | TRBV27 | TGTGCCAGCAGTTATAGGGGACTCTGGGATGAAAAACTGTTTTTT | CASSYRGLWDEKLFF
TRBD1 | . | TRBJ2-7 | TRBV5-1 | TGCGCCAGCAGATTTCAGGGGGAAACGGAGCAGTACTTC | CASRFQGETEQYF
. | once | TRBJ2-3 | TRBV13 | TGTGCCAGCAGCTTAGCACCCGACAGGACAGATACGCAGTATTTT | CASSLAPDRTDTQYF
TRBD1 | once | TRBJ1-5 | TRBV7-9 | TGTGCCAGCAGCTCCCAGGGGGCTGGCAATCAGCCCCAGCATTTT | CASSSQGAGNQPQHF
. | few | TRBJ2-3 | TRBV30 | TGTGCCTGGACCGCAGGCCGCCTTACGCAGTATTTT | CAWTAGRLTQYF
TRBD1 | . | TRBJ1-2 | TRBV27 | TGTGCCAGCAGTCCACAGGGGGTTCTTGGCTACACCTTC | CASSPQGVLGYTF
TRBD1 | many | TRBJ1-1 | TRBV4-3 | TGCGCCAGCAGAATACGACAGGGAATGGGGACTGAAGCTTTCTTT | CASRIRQGMGTEAFF
. | once | TRBJ1-5 | TRBV5-6 | TGTGCCAGCAGCTTGGCGGGCAGGAGCAATCAGCCCCAGCATTTT | CASSLAGRSNQPQHF
TRBD1 | . | TRBJ1-2 | TRBV5-1 | TGCGCCACTGCGACAGGGGTTAACTATGGCTACACCTTC | CATATGVNYGYTF
. | few | TRBJ1-5 | TRBV10-2 | TGCGCCAGCAGTGACTCCCGAACAAAGCAGCATTTT | CASSDSRTKQHF
TRBD2 | many | TRBJ2-5 | TRBV29-1 | TGCAGCGTCGTAGGACTAGCGGGAATCCAAGAGACCCAGTACTTC | CSVVGLAGIQETQYF
TRBD1 | . | TRBJ1-3 | TRBV5-4 | TGTGCCAGCAGCCCGGGCGGTGTACAGGGGACAGGAAACACCATATATTTT | CASSPGGVQGTGNTIYF
. | . | TRBJ2-3 | TRBV11-2 | TGTGCCAGCAGCTTCTCAGGTTGGGACTTTAGCACAGATACGCAGTATTTT | CASSFSGWDFSTDTQYF
. | . | TRBJ1-1 | TRBV6-5 | TGTGCCAGTTCTTTCGGGGATTATCACACTGAAGCTTTCTTT | CASSFGDYHTEAFF
. | . | TRBJ2-7 | TRBV28 | TGTGCCTCTCAATCGGGGTCCCACGACGAGCAGTACTTC | CASQSGSHDEQYF
TRBD2 | . | TRBJ2-7 | TRBV5-1 | TGCGCCAGCAGCTTGGTAGCGGGAGCCTACGAGCAGTACTTC | CASSLVAGAYEQYF
. | few | TRBJ1-5 | TRBV27 | TGTGCCAGCAGTCCCCTCGGTCGCAATCAGCCCCAGCATTTT | CASSPLGRNQPQHF
. | once | TRBJ2-7 | TRBV9 | TGTGCCAGCAGCGTAGGGTCCCGACTTCCCTACGAGCAGTACTTC | CASSVGSRLPYEQYF
TRBD2 | . | TRBJ2-2 | TRBV7-9 | TGTGCCAGCAGATTCGCTCCCCCGGGACTAGCCACCGGGGAGCTGTTTTTT | CASRFAPPGLATGELFF
. | . | TRBJ1-1 | TRBV18 | TGTGCCAGCTCCGGTGGCGGGGTTAACACTGAAGCTTTCTTT | CASSGGGVNTEAFF
TRBD1 | . | TRBJ1-2 | TRBV6-5 | TGTGCCAGCAGGGAGACCGGGACAGGGAACTATGGCTACACCTTC | CASRETGTGNYGYTF
. | . | TRBJ1-1 | TRBV5-6 | TGTGCCAGCAGCACGAACACTGAAGCTTTCTTT | CASSTNTEAFF
. | . | TRBJ1-3 | TRBV5-1 | TGCGCCAGCAGCTTCGCCTTTAGCTCTGGAAACACCATATATTTT | CASSFAFSSGNTIYF
TRBD2 | . | TRBJ2-2 | TRBV7-2 | TGTGCCGGCAACCTTGCGGGGGAGGTGAACACCGGGGAGCTGTTTTTT | CAGNLAGEVNTGELFF
. | . | TRBJ1-2 | TRBV2 | TGTGCCAGCAGTCCCTTCGGGGGGGTGGGCTATGGCTACACCTTC | CASSPFGGVGYGYTF
. | . | TRBJ2-5 | TRBV29-1 | TGCAGCGTTGTAACATTACAAGAGACCCAGTACTTC | CSVVTLQETQYF
. | . | TRBJ2-6 | TRBV7-2 | TGTGCCAGCAGCTTACGTGTCGGGGCTGGGGCCAACGTCCTGACTTTC | CASSLRVGAGANVLTF
TRBD2 | . | TRBJ2-7 | TRBV29-1 | TGCAGCGTTGATCTAGCGGGGGGGTACGAGCAGTACTTC | CSVDLAGGYEQYF
. | . | TRBJ1-4 | TRBV9 | TGTGCCAGCAGCGTAGGGGTTTCCCCCACGGAGGAAAAACTGTTTTTT | CASSVGVSPTEEKLFF
TRBD1 | . | TRBJ1-5 | TRBV7-9 | TGTGCCAGCAGCTTTGACCAGGGGGGTCAGCCCCAGCATTTT | CASSFDQGGQPQHF
. | . | TRBJ2-3 | TRBV11-2 | TGTGCCAGCAGCTTATCGTCAGGGCCTTCGGCCGATACGCAGTATTTT | CASSLSSGPSADTQYF
. | . | TRBJ2-6 | TRBV23-1 | TGCGCCAGCAGTAAGACATATACGCAACAAAGTCGGGCCAACGTCCTGACTTTC | CASSKTYTQQSRANVLTF
. | . | TRBJ2-1 | TRBV18 | TGTGCCAGCTCACCACCAGGAGGGCCACGGAATGAGCAGTTCTTC | CASSPPGGPRNEQFF
. | . | TRBJ1-1 | TRBV6-1 | TGTGCCAGCACGCGTGGGATAAACACTGAAGCTTTCTTT | CASTRGINTEAFF
. | few | TRBJ2-1 | TRBV30 | TGTGCCTGGATCCCAGCCGGGAGTATAAATGAGCAGTTCTTC | CAWIPAGSINEQFF
TRBD2 | . | TRBJ2-1 | TRBV11-2 | TGTGCCAGCAGCCCAGATGTAGCGGGGAGGCTTTACAATGAGCAGTTCTTC | CASSPDVAGRLYNEQFF
TRBD1 | many | TRBJ1-4 | TRBV6-1 | TGTGCCAGCAGTGATTTGGGACAGACCGTTCCAGAAAAACTGTTTTTT | CASSDLGQTVPEKLFF